This T cell receptor (beta chain) was sequenced for a study of blood T cells in healthy people across ages. Study background: Per every two T cells, about one barcoded beta molecule was captured by template switching.

CDR3 length: 12 residues. Between the trimmed V and J ends, which lost 5 bases and 7 bases, there was a span of 14 bases. The germline V gene encodes CDR1 SQVTM and CDR2 ANQGSEA. For the second PCR, which ran for about 6 to 12 cycles, a sample-barcoded 5' primer and a J-beta primer mix were used. MiXCR was run by TCRdb on the 5' RACE reads, yielding one entry per CDR3 protein. This table holds about 770,000 distinct CDR3 sequences, approximately 48% found once. The chain has TRBV29-1 and TRBJ1-2; D perhaps matches TRBD1 (6 bases). The sequenced sample was blood. The receptor was isolated from a man between 60 and 75 years old in good health. CDR3 nucleotides: TGCAGCGTTCGAGGGGGGTTAGGTGGCTACACCTTC. Translating it yields CSVRGGLGGYTF.